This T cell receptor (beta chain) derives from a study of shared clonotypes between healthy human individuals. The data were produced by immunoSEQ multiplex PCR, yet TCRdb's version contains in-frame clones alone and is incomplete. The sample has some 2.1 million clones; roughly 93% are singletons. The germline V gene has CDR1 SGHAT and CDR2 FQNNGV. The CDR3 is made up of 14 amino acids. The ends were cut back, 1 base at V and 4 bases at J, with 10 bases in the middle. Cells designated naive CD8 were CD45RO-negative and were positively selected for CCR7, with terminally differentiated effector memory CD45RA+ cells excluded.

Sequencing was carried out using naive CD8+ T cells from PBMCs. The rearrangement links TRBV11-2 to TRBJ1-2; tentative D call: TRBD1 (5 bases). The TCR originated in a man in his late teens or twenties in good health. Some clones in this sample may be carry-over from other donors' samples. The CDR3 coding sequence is TGTGCCAGCAGCTTAGGGGGGACCCTCTATGGCTACACCTTC. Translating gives CASSLGGTLYGYTF. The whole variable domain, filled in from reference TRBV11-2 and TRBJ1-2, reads EAGVAQSPRYKIIEKRQSVAFWCNPISGHATLYWYQQILGQGPKLLIQFQNNGVVDDSQLPKDRFSAERLKGVDSTLKIQPAKLEDSAVYLCASSLGGTLYGYTFGSGTRLTVV.